Included here is one TCR beta chain sequence, with context. The source of the sample is a study of blood T cell repertoires in COVID-19. Study context: Sources were T cells, B-cell-depleted T cells, or PBMCs; the material itself was cDNA or gDNA.

The ends lost 3 bases at V and 5 bases at J; junction bases unmatched: 11. Germline V gene data show CDR1 as MNHEY and CDR2 as SMNVEV (reference sequence). This CDR3 is built from 16 residues. Generated by immunoSEQ multiplex PCR, the TCRdb table keeps only in-frame clones and is missing some. The table includes 60,000 to 85,000 clones, approximately 86% detected once. The receptor's source is a human donor in a cohort sampled during active COVID-19. Sequences were obtained from peripheral blood. The gene calls are TRBV27 and TRBJ1-2; 8 nucleotides line up with TRBD1. The CDR3 coding sequence is TGTGCCAGCAGTTTCTCCTCCATACAGGGGGAGTATGGCTACACCTTC. Its protein is CASSFSSIQGEYGYTF.